The 30 T cell receptor beta chains below were found in one sample sequenced in a study of cytomegalovirus exposure and HLA in healthy donors. Clones were read by immunoSEQ multiplex PCR, and TCRdb kept only the in-frame ones, dropping some. The sample includes about 95,000 clones, approximately 81% of them seen just once. Sequenced: PBMCs. Source of these receptors: a man between 18 and 35 years old in good health and CMV-seropositive.

This chain uses TRBV10-2 with TRBJ2-1, with 7 positions matching TRBD2. CDR3 size: 12 residues. Per germline, CDR1 WSHSY and CDR2 SAAADI. V lost 6 bases to trimming and J lost 9 bases; unmatched junction nucleotides: 5. The CDR3 region is CASSAGEGEQFF. The CDR3 bases are TGCGCCAGCAGCGCGGGAGAGGGTGAGCAGTTCTTC.

This sequence joins TRBV6-1 and TRBJ2-2; 7 nucleotides match TRBD1. CDR3 size: 15 residues. V shed 6 bases, J shed 5 bases, and the junction held 9 bases outside the gene matches. Germline loops: CDR1 MNHNS, CDR2 SASEGT. DNA for the CDR3: TGTGCCAGCAGGCGGAACAGGGGCGGGACCGGGGAGCTGTTTTTT. This translates into CASRRNRGGTGELFF.

This clone appeared once. The gene calls are TRBV4-1 and TRBJ2-7, with 15 bases matching TRBD2. The germline V gene encodes CDR1 MGHRA and CDR2 YSYEKL. The ends lost 4 bases at V and 4 bases at J; junction bases unmatched: 2. The CDR3 spans 15 residues. The DNA for the CDR3 is TGCGCCAGCAGCCCGGGACTAGCGGGAGGATACGAGCAGTACTTC. Protein sequence: CASSPGLAGGYEQYF.

CDR3 sequence: CASSVGGRQNTEAFF. CDR3 in DNA: TGTGCCAGCAGCGTAGGTGGCAGGCAGAACACTGAAGCTTTCTTT. The genes are TRBV9 and TRBJ1-1; D is ambiguous. The V gene lost 0 bases and the J gene lost 1 base, with 10 bases spanning the gap. The germline V gene has CDR1 SGDLS and CDR2 YYNGEE. This CDR3 has 15 residues. Combining the CDR3 with reference TRBV9 and TRBJ1-1 gives the whole variable domain DSGVTQTPKHLITATGQRVTLRCSPRSGDLSVYWYQQSLDQGLQFLIQYYNGEERAKGNILERFSAQQFPDLHSELNLSSLELGDSALYFCASSVGGRQNTEAFFGQGTRLTVV.

V gene TRBV7-3 combines with J gene TRBJ2-5; 8 bases are a match to TRBD1. V dropped 5 bases and J dropped 4; count of bases not matched to a gene: 6. The CDR3 has 14 amino acids. Germline V CDR1 and CDR2: SGHTA, FQGTGA. The CDR3 protein is CASSPDRGRETQYF. CDR3 nucleotides: TGTGCCAGCAGCCCCGACAGGGGAAGAGAGACCCAGTACTTC.

The chain carries TRBV6-6 and TRBJ2-3, with D maybe TRBD2 (7 bases). Germline CDR1 reads MNHNY; CDR2 reads SVGAGI (reference sequence). V was clipped by 10 bases and J by 4 bases, with 12 bases between them. The CDR3 runs 12 residues. The CDR3 nucleotides are TGTGCCACTAGGGGGGGAGCAGATACGCAGTATTTT. It translates to CATRGGADTQYF.

V is TRBV28 and J is TRBJ1-2; D unresolved. Per the germline V gene, CDR1 is MDHEN and CDR2 is SYDVKM. Trimming took off 5 bases at V and 6 bases at J, with 7 bases between the two ends. CDR3 length: 11 residues. CDR3 in DNA: TGTGCCAGCAGTGGGAGCGATGGCTACACCTTC. Protein: CASSGSDGYTF.

The chain uses TRBV10-2 and TRBJ2-7, with 8 bases fitting TRBD2. Germline V gene sequence: CDR1 WSHSY, CDR2 SAAADI. J gave up 3 bases and V 6 bases, and 16 bases lay outside the gene matches. CDR3 length: 17 amino acids. The CDR3 DNA is TGCGCCAGCAGCCCCCAAGAGACTAGCGAGTGGGGCTACGAGCAGTACTTC. Amino acid sequence: CASSPQETSEWGYEQYF.

V gene TRBV16 combines with J gene TRBJ2-2; 13 bases align to TRBD2. V lost 2 bases and J lost 5; bases outside the gene matches: 5. Germline lookup yields CDR1 KGHSY and CDR2 FQNENV. This CDR3 region has 17 residues. The CDR3 is CASSQTGLAGRTGELFF. The CDR3 DNA reads TGTGCCAGCAGCCAAACGGGACTAGCGGGACGAACCGGGGAGCTGTTTTTT. The full variable domain, rest sourced from reference TRBV16 and TRBJ2-2, is GEEVAQTPKHLVRGEGQKAKLYCAPIKGHSYVFWYQQVLKNEFKFLISFQNENVFDETGMPKERFSAKCLPNSPCSLEIQATKLEDSAVYFCASSQTGLAGRTGELFFGEGSRLTVL.

The rearrangement links TRBV4-1 to TRBJ2-1; possible D gene TRBD2, 5 bases. V was shortened by 4 bases and J by 1 base, with 11 bases between the two germline ends. The CDR3 loop spans 15 amino acids. CDR1 is MGHRA and CDR2 is YSYEKL in the germline V gene. CDR3 protein: CASSLRRDSYNEQFF. Written as DNA, the CDR3 is TGCGCCAGCAGCCTACGTCGGGATTCCTACAATGAGCAGTTCTTC.

The J gene is TRBJ2-3, the V gene TRBV7-2; 9 bases fit TRBD1. Trimming cost V 5 bases and J 6 bases; bases outside gene matches: 9. CDR1 and CDR2 from the germline V gene are SGHTA and FQGNSA. This CDR3 comprises 15 residues. CDR3 nucleotide sequence: TGTGCCAGCAGCCGAGGACAGGGGAGGGGCGATACGCAGTATTTT. It yields the protein CASSRGQGRGDTQYF.

The rearrangement links TRBV27 to TRBJ2-7, with 8 bases fitting TRBD1. The CDR3 has 15 residues. The germline CDR1 and CDR2 sequences are MNHEY and SMNVEV (reference sequence). With V trimmed by 1 base and J by 3 bases, 5 bases remained unmatched. As DNA, the CDR3 is TGTGCCAGCAGTTTATACGCAGGGGGCAACTACGAGCAGTACGTC. It translates to CASSLYAGGNYEQYV.

V usage is TRBV5-1 and J usage is TRBJ2-1, with a weak D call TRBD1 (6 bases). V was trimmed by 0 bases and J by 4 bases, leaving 23 bases between them. Germline assignment: CDR1 SGHRS and CDR2 YFSETQ. This CDR3 is built from 19 residues. The CDR3 loop reads CASSLDARGFTHQYNEQFF. DNA of the CDR3: TGCGCCAGCAGCTTGGATGCCAGGGGCTTTACGCACCAATACAATGAGCAGTTCTTC.

This clone was counted a few times. For the CDR3, the DNA is TGTGCCACCAGCAGGAGGGGCACAGATACGCAGTATTTT. It is translated as CATSRRGTDTQYF. The V call is TRBV15, the J call TRBJ2-3, with D possibly being TRBD2 (5 bases). The V end lost 3 bases, the J end lost 1 base, and 5 bases lay between the germline ends. Germline CDR1 LNHNV, CDR2 YYDKDF (reference sequence). This CDR3 has 13 amino acids.

The chain is built from TRBV9 and TRBJ1-2; 10 nucleotides agree with TRBD1. CDR3 length equals 16 residues. Germline lookup yields CDR1 SGDLS and CDR2 YYNGEE. The trim removed 0 bases at V and 4 bases at J, leaving 6 bases unmatched. This CDR3 is CASSVGRQGAVYGYTF. CDR3 coding DNA: TGTGCCAGCAGCGTAGGCCGACAGGGGGCTGTCTATGGCTACACCTTC.

The chain joins TRBV2 to TRBJ2-3; 10 bases match TRBD2. Germline CDR1 and CDR2: SNHLY and FYNNEI. V gave up 6 bases and J gave up 3 bases; unmatched junction bases: 6. The CDR3 sequence is 15 residues long. The CDR3 region is CASSLTSGSTDTQYF. The CDR3 nucleotides are TGTGCCAGCAGCCTGACTAGCGGGTCAACAGATACGCAGTATTTT.

The chain combines TRBV2 with TRBJ2-1, with TRBD2 matching over 11 bases. Germline V gene lookup returns CDR1 SNHLY and CDR2 FYNNEI. J lost 6 bases, V lost 6 bases, and 4 bases had no gene match. This CDR3 is 14 amino acids long. The CDR3 loop reads CASSRLAGSNEQFF. CDR3 nucleotides: TGTGCCAGCAGCCGACTAGCGGGATCCAATGAGCAGTTCTTC.

The chain recombines TRBV11-3 with TRBJ2-2; 8 bases line up with TRBD1. V lost 5 bases to trimming and J lost 7 bases; unmatched junction nucleotides: 12. CDR3 length equals 16 residues. Germline V gives CDR1 SGHNT, CDR2 YENEEA. The CDR3, as DNA: TGTGCCAGCAGCCTCAGGACAGGGACGAAGGGCGGGGAGCTGTTTTTT. It yields the protein CASSLRTGTKGGELFF.

The V call is TRBV19, the J call TRBJ1-2; the match to TRBD1 covers 9 bases. The CDR3 contains 14 residues. Germline CDR1 reads LNHDA; CDR2 reads SQIVND (reference sequence). V dropped 7 bases and J dropped 8; count of bases not matched to a gene: 11. The CDR3 sequence: CASKTGTGIGGYTF. The DNA for the CDR3 is TGTGCCAGTAAGACCGGGACAGGGATAGGAGGCTACACCTTC.

The chain uses TRBV5-6 and TRBJ1-4, with 7 bases identical to TRBD1. Germline loops: CDR1 SGHDT, CDR2 YYEEEE. V lost 2 bases and J lost 4; bases outside the gene matches: 5. CDR3 length equals 15 residues. CDR3 nucleotide sequence: TGTGCCAGCAGCTTCCGGGGGACAGTTAATGAAAAACTGTTTTTT. Its protein is CASSFRGTVNEKLFF.

This clone was found once. This rearrangement joins TRBV19 to TRBJ1-5, with 8 bases identical to TRBD1. Germline CDR1 LNHDA, CDR2 SQIVND (reference sequence). Trimming removed 5 bases from V and 0 bases from J; junction bases left unmatched: 18. CDR3 length equals 20 residues. CDR3 amino acids: CASSSRDRFNFIDSNQPQHF. DNA of the CDR3: TGTGCCAGTAGTTCCCGGGACAGGTTCAATTTCATCGATAGCAATCAGCCCCAGCATTTT.

The J gene is TRBJ2-2, the V gene TRBV19; tentatively, D is TRBD2 (6 bases). CDR1 and CDR2 from the germline V gene are LNHDA and SQIVND (reference sequence). V dropped 6 bases and J dropped 1 base, with 15 bases sitting between them. The CDR3 has 16 residues. The CDR3 DNA reads as TGTGCCAGTAGCCCGCTGGAGGGGAGGAACACCGGGGAGCTGTTTTTT. Its translation is CASSPLEGRNTGELFF.

CDR3 nucleotides: TGCGCCAGCAGCCAGGGGGCCCCGGCAACTGAAGCTTTCTTT. Protein product: CASSQGAPATEAFF. V and J are TRBV4-1 and TRBJ1-1; perhaps TRBD1 as D (6 bases). The germline CDR1 and CDR2 sequences are MGHRA and YSYEKL. This CDR3 is 14 amino acids long. V dropped 3 bases and J dropped 5 bases, with 13 bases sitting between them.

V and J are TRBV11-2 and TRBJ2-1, with a possible D match to TRBD2 (6 bases). CDR3 size: 16 residues. The ends were cut back, 0 bases at V and 6 bases at J, with 15 bases in the middle. CDR1 is SGHAT, CDR2 FQNNGV, per germline. The CDR3 nucleotides read TGTGCCAGCAGCTTAGATCCCCGGGAGTGGCTCAATGAGCAGTTCTTC. Translation gives CASSLDPREWLNEQFF.

This chain connects TRBV5-4 to TRBJ2-5, with D maybe TRBD1 (7 bases). Germline CDR1 is SGHNT and CDR2 is YYREEE (reference sequence). V dropped 6 bases and J dropped 4 bases, with 13 bases sitting between them. This CDR3 spans 13 amino acids. The CDR3 sequence is CASTSGGRETQYF. In DNA form, the CDR3 reads TGTGCCAGCACCTCAGGGGGGAGAGAGACCCAGTACTTC.

This rearrangement joins TRBV13 to TRBJ1-1; TRBD1 is a possible D gene (5 bases). Per germline, CDR1 PRHDT and CDR2 FYEKMQ (reference sequence). Trimming took 1 base from V and 7 from J, leaving 10 bases between them. This CDR3 spans 13 amino acids. The CDR3 bases are TGTGCCAGCAGCTTAGTACAGGTAGATGAAGCTTTCTTT. Protein: CASSLVQVDEAFF.

CDR3 bases: TGCGCCAGCAGCTTGGGAGGAAAAGGCGAGCAGTACTTC. Its translation is CASSLGGKGEQYF. The rearrangement joins TRBV5-1 to TRBJ2-7; no reliable D call. V was shortened by 0 bases and J by 6 bases, with 10 bases between the two germline ends. The CDR3 runs to 13 residues. CDR1 and CDR2 (germline): SGHRS, YFSETQ.

The chain couples TRBV7-8 to TRBJ1-1; perhaps TRBD1 as D (5 bases). Germline-derived CDR1 and CDR2 are SGHVS and FQNEAQ. The CDR3 loop spans 14 amino acids. The V end was cut by 5 bases, the J end by 1 base, with 11 bases between. The CDR3 here is CASSPGKANTEAFF. DNA of the CDR3: TGTGCCAGCAGCCCAGGGAAGGCGAACACTGAAGCTTTCTTT.

The rearrangement uses TRBV5-4 and TRBJ2-7; D may be TRBD1 (5 bases). CDR3 length equals 13 residues. Germline V gene data show CDR1 as SGHNT and CDR2 as YYREEE (reference sequence). V gave up 2 bases and J gave up 4 bases, with 10 bases separating them. CDR3 sequence (DNA): TGTGCCAGCAGCTTAGATACAGGTTACGAGCAGTACGTC. Its protein is CASSLDTGYEQYV.

The chain joins TRBV23-1 to TRBJ2-5, with a possible D match to TRBD1 (6 bases). TRBV23-1 is assigned to the ORF class and has an uncertain function. CDR3 length: 16 amino acids. Trimming stripped 0 bases from V and 0 bases from J, with 11 bases between. The CDR3 reads CASSQSLRQDQETQYF. The CDR3 DNA sequence: TGCGCCAGCAGTCAATCCCTAAGACAGGACCAAGAGACCCAGTACTTC.